This TCR beta chain was captured in a study of blood T cell repertoires in COVID-19 (dated by TCRdb to 2018 to 2021). Regarding the complete study: Samples from collaborators originated in the United States, Italy and Spain and spanned both the acute and convalescent phases of COVID-19. The material from the prospective study consisted of cDNA or gDNA derived from T cells, B-cell-depleted T cells, or PBMCs. Deeply sampled blood TCRbeta repertoires from subjects exposed to, actively infected with, or recovered from COVID-19 were included in the dataset. A freely available public database, intended as a resource for researchers studying the immune response to SARS-CoV-2, is where the repertoires were released. Samples were obtained from the ongoing ImmuneRACE study (first 160 participants) and from over 1,000 subjects provided by 6 global collaborators. Sample metadata almost always included a de-identified subject ID, COVID-19 status, age in years and sex. Where available, HLA class I and class II types were obtained from metadata supplied by the sample provider rather than from assay-based typing.

What the study reported, not specific to this receptor: The amount of clinical and demographic metadata varied by source and participant and was provided uncurated.

In Seattle, one collaborating source enrolled patients while the infection was active and tracked those patients longitudinally over the course of disease. The collaborating institutions used their own protocols to collect whole blood in K2EDTA tubes. For TCRbeta analysis, collaborators shipped samples as frozen whole blood, isolated PBMCs, or DNA extracted from either of those sample types. The immunoSEQ Assay, a bias-controlled multiplex PCR, was used to amplify TCRbeta CDR3 regions from genomic DNA. Turning to the authors' computational methods: Within the assay, amplification of reference gene primers was used to estimate how many nucleated cells each sample contained. To quantify the absolute abundance of each unique TCRbeta CDR3 rearrangement, sequence reads were collapsed and filtered. Productive Simpson clonality was computed per sample as the square root of Simpson's diversity index over productive rearrangements. Drawn from immuneACCESS, this table holds only the in-frame rearrangements with V and J called that TCRdb kept. Clones are partly lost; checked studies trace under half to an unresolved V gene and leave the rest unexplained. That table supplies the V and J calls and clone size; D and trimming were determined from the DNA. The sample table contains more than 80,000 clones; only one count was recorded for 76% of them. The top ten clones comprise roughly 6.2% of the sample.

A note on this clone: Its antigen is not yet known. Base qualities are not recorded, but no much larger clone differs from it by a single base.

Sequencing input: peripheral blood. This TCR derives from a man aged 80 or over with COVID-19, enrolled during active disease.

The CDR3 amino acid sequence is: CASSTHQGVDTEAFF. In nucleotide form, the sequence is TGTGCCAGTAGTACCCATCAGGGGGTGGACACTGAAGCTTTCTTT. The chain links TRBV19 with TRBJ1-1, with 7 central nucleotides matching TRBD1. The CDR3 starts with the cysteine, ends with the phenylalanine, and has 15 residues. Only the CDR3 DNA stays, 45 bases, in frame from base 1. The junction shows trimming of 4 bases on V and 3 bases on J, and the gene matches do not reach 8 bases of it. For CDR1 and CDR2, the germline V gene (reference sequence) lists LNHDA and SQIVND.